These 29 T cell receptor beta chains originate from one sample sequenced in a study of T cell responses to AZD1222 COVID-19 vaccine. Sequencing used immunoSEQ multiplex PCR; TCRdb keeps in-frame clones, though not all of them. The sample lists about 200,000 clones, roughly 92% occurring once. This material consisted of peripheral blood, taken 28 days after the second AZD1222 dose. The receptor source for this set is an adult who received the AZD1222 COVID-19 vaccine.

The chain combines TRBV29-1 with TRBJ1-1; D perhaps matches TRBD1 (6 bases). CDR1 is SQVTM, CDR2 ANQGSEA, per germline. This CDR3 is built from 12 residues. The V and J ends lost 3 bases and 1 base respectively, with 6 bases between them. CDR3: CSVDRGNTEAFF. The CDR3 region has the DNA TGCAGCGTTGACAGGGGGAACACTGAAGCTTTCTTT.

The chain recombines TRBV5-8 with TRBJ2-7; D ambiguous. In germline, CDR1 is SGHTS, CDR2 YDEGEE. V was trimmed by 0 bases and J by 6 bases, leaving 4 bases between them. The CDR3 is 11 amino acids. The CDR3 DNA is TGTGCCAGCAGCTTGGTTTTCGAGCAGTACTTC. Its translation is CASSLVFEQYF.

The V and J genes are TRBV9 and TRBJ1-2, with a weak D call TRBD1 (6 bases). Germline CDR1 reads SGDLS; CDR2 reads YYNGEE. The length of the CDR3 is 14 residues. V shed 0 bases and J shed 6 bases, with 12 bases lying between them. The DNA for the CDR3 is TGTGCCAGCAGCGTAGCAGGGACAATAAATGGCTACACCTTC. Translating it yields CASSVAGTINGYTF.

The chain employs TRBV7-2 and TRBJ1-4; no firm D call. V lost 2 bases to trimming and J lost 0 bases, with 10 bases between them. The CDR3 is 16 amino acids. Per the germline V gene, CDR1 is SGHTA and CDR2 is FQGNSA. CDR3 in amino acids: CASSLTEYATNEKLFF. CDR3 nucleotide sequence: TGTGCCAGCAGCTTAACAGAGTATGCAACTAATGAAAAACTGTTTTTT.

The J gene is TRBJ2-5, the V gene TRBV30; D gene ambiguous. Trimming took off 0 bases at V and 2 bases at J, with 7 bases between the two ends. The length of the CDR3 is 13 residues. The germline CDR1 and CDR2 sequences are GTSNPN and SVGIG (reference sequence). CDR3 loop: CAWSVGPQETQYF. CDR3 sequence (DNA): TGTGCCTGGAGTGTAGGCCCTCAAGAGACCCAGTACTTC.

As DNA, the CDR3 is TGCGCCAGCAGCCAAGGGACAGGGAACACTGAAGCTTTCTTT. Translating it yields CASSQGTGNTEAFF. This chain joins TRBV5-1 and TRBJ1-1; 8 nucleotides match TRBD1. The V gene end was trimmed by 4 bases and the J gene end by 1 base; junction bases not matched to a gene: 3. Germline V CDR1 and CDR2: SGHRS, YFSETQ. The CDR3 consists of 14 residues.

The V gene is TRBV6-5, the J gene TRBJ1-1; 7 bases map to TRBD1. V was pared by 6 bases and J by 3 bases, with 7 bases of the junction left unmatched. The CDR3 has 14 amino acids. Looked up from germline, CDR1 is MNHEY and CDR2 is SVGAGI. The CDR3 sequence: CASSVTGAHTEAFF. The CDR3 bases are TGTGCCAGCAGCGTAACAGGGGCGCACACTGAAGCTTTCTTT.

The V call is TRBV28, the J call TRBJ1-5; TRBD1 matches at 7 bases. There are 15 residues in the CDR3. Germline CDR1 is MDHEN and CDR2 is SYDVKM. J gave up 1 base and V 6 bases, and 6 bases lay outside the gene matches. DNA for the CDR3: TGTGCCAGCAGAGACAGGGTGGGAAGCAATCAGCCCCAGCATTTT. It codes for CASRDRVGSNQPQHF.

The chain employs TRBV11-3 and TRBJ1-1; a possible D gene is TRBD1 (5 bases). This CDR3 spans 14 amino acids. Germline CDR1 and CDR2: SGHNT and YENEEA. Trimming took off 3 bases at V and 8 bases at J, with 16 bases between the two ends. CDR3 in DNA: TGTGCCAGCAGCTTCACCCGTCGGGGGGGAGAAGCTTTCTTT. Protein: CASSFTRRGGEAFF.

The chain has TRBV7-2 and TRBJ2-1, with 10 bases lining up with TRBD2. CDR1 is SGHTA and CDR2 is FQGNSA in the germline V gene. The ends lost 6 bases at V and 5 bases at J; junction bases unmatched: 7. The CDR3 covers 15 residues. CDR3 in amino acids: CASSPRTSGNNEQFF. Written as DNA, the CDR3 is TGTGCCAGCAGTCCCCGGACTAGCGGTAACAATGAGCAGTTCTTC.

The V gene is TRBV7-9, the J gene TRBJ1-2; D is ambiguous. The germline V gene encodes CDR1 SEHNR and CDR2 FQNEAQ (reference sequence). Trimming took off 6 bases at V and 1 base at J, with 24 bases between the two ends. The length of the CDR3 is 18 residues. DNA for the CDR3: TGTGCCAGCAGGCCAGGATGGGTTAACGATTCGCTTAACTATGGCTACACCTTC. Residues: CASRPGWVNDSLNYGYTF.

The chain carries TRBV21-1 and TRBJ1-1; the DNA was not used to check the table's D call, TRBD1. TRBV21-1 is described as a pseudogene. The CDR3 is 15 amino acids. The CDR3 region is CASSKAGTDNTEAFF. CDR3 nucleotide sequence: TGTGCCAGCAGCAAAGCCGGGACAGATAACACTGAAGCTTTCTTT.

CDR3: CASMGQGASNYGYTF. Written as DNA, the CDR3 is TGTGCCTCCATGGGACAGGGGGCGAGCAACTATGGCTACACCTTC. V gene TRBV10-3 combines with J gene TRBJ1-2, with 12 bases aligning to TRBD1. The CDR3 runs 15 residues. Germline CDR1 is ENHRY and CDR2 is SYGVKD. V lost 11 bases and J lost 2; bases outside the gene matches: 9.

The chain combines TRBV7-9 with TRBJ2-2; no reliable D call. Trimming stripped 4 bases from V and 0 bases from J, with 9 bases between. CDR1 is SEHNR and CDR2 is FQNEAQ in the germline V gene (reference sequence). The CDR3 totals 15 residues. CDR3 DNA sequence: TGTGCCAGCAGCTCCGCTGGGGCGAACACCGGGGAGCTGTTTTTT. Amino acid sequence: CASSSAGANTGELFF.

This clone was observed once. CDR3 amino acids: CASSPTGTVSNSGNTIYF. CDR3 bases: TGTGCCAGCAGCCCGACAGGGACCGTTTCTAACTCTGGAAACACCATATATTTT. The chain employs TRBV3-1 (or the pseudogene TRBV3-2) and TRBJ1-3; 7 bases agree with TRBD1. With V trimmed by 4 bases and J by 0 bases, 12 bases remained unmatched. This CDR3 is built from 18 residues. Per the germline V gene, CDR1 is LGHDT and CDR2 is YNNKEL (reference sequence).

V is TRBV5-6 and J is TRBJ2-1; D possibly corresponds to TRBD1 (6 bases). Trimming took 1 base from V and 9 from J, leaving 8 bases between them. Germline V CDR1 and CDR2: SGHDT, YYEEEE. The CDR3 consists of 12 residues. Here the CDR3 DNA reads TGTGCCAGCAGCTTGCAGGGGACTGAGCAGTTCTTC. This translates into CASSLQGTEQFF.

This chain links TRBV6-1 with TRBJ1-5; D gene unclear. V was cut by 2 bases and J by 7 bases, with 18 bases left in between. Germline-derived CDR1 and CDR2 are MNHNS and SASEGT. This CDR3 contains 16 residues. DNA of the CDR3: TGTGCCAGCAGTGAACTCTCACCGGGAGCAGGACAGCCCCAGCATTTT. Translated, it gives CASSELSPGAGQPQHF.

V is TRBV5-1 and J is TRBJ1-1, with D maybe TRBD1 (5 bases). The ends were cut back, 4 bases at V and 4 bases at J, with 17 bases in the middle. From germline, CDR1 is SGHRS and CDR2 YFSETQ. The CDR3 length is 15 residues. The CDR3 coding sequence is TGCGCCAGCAGCGCGGGGCAGGGACCCGTCACTGAAGCTTTCTTT. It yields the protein CASSAGQGPVTEAFF.

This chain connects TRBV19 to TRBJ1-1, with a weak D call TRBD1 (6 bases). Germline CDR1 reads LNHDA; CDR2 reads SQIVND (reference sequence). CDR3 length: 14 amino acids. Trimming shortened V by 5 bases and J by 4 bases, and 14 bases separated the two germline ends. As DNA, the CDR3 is TGTGCCAGTAGTGCAACAGGGTTTTCCACTGAAGCTTTCTTT. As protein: CASSATGFSTEAFF.

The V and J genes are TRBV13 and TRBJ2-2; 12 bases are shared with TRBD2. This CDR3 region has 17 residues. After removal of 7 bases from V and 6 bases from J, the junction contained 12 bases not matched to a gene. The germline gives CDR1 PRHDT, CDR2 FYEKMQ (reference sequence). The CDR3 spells CASTENGLAGIAGELFF. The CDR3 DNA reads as TGTGCCAGCACGGAAAACGGACTAGCGGGGATCGCCGGGGAGCTGTTTTTT.

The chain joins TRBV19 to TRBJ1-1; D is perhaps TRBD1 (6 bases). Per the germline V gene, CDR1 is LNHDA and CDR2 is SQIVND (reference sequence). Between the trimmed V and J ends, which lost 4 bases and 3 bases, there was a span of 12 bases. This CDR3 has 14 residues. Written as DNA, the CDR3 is TGTGCCAGTAGTACGACACAGGGCGACACTGAAGCTTTCTTT. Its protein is CASSTTQGDTEAFF.

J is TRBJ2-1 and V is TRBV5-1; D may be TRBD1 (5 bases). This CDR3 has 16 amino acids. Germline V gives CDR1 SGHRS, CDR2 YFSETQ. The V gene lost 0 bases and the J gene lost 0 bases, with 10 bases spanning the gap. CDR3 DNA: TGCGCCAGCAGCTTGGTTGGGGCTTCCTCCTACAATGAGCAGTTCTTC. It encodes CASSLVGASSYNEQFF.

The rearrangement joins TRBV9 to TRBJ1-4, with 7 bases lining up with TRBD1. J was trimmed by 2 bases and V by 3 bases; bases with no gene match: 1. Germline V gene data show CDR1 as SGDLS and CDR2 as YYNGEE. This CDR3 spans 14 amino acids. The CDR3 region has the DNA TGTGCCAGCAGCGCGGGACAGACTAATGAAAAACTGTTTTTT. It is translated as CASSAGQTNEKLFF. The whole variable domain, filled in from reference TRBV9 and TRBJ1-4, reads DSGVTQTPKHLITATGQRVTLRCSPRSGDLSVYWYQQSLDQGLQFLIQYYNGEERAKGNILERFSAQQFPDLHSELNLSSLELGDSALYFCASSAGQTNEKLFFGSGTQLSVL.

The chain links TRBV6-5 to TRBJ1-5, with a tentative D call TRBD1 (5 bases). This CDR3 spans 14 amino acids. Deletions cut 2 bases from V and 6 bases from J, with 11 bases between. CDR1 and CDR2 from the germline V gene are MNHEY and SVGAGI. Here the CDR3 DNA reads TGTGCCAGCAGTTACATAGGGGTAGGTCAGCCCCAGCATTTT. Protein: CASSYIGVGQPQHF.

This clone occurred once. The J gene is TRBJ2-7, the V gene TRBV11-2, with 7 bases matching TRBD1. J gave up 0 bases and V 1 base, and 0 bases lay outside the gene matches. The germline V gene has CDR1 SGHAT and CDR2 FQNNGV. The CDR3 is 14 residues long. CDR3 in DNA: TGTGCCAGCAGCTTAGGGGACAGCTCCTACGAGCAGTACTTC. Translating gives CASSLGDSSYEQYF.

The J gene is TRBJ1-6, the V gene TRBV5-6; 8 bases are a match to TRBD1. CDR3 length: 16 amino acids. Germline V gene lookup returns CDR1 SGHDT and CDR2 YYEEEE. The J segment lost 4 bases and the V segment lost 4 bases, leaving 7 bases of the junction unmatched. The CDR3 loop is CASSPAGGEYNSPLHF. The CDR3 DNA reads TGTGCCAGCAGCCCTGCAGGGGGCGAGTATAATTCACCCCTCCACTTT.

This CDR3 reads CAWSISGSSYNSPLHF. CDR3 DNA: TGTGCCTGGAGTATATCAGGGTCCAGCTATAATTCACCCCTCCACTTT. The chain links TRBV30 to TRBJ1-6; D might be TRBD1 (5 bases). This CDR3 region has 16 residues. V lost 2 bases and J lost 3, with 14 bases in between. Germline V lookup: CDR1 GTSNPN, CDR2 SVGIG (reference sequence).

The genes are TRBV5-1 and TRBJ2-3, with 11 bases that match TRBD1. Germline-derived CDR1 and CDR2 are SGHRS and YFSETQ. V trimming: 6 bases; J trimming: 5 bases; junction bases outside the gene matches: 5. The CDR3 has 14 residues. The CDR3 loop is CASTRTGGEDTQYF. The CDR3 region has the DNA TGCGCCAGCACCCGGACAGGGGGCGAAGATACGCAGTATTTT.

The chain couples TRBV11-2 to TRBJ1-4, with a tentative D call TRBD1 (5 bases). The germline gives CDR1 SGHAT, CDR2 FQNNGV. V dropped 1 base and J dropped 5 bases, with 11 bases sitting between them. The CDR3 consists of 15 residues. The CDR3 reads CASSLGGWGNEKLFF. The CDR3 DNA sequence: TGTGCCAGCAGCTTAGGTGGTTGGGGGAATGAAAAACTGTTTTTT.